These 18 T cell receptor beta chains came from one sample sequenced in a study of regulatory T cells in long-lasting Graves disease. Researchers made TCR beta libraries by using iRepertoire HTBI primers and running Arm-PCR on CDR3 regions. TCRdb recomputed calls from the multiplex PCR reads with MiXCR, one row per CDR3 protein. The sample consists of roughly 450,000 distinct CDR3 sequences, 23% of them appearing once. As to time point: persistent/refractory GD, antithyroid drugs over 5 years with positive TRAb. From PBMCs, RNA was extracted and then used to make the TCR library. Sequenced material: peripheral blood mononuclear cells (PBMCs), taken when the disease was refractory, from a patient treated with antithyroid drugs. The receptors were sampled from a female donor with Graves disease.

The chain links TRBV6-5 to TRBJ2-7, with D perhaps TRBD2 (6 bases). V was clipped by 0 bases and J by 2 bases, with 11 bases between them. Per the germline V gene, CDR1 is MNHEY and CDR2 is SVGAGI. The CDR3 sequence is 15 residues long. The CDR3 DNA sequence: TGTGCCAGCAGTTACTCGATTCCGGGAGCCTACGAGCAGTACTTC. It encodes CASSYSIPGAYEQYF.

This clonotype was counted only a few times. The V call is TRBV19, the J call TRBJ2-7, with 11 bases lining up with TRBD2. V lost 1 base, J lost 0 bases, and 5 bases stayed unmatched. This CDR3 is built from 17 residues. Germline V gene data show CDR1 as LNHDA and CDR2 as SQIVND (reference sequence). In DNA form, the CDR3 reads TGTGCCAGTAGTATAGGACTAGCGGGAACAAGCTCCTACGAGCAGTACTTC. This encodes CASSIGLAGTSSYEQYF.

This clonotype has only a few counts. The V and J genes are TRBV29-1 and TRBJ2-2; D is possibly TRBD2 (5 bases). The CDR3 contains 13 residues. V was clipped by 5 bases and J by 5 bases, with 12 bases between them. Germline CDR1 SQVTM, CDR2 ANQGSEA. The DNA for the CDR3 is TGCAGCGTTACGCAGGTAGCGACCGGGGAGCTGTTTTTT. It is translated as CSVTQVATGELFF.

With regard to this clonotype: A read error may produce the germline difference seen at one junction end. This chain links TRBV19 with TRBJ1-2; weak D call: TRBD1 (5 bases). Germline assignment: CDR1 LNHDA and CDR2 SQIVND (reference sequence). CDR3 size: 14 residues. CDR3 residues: CTSRGQRVNYGYTF. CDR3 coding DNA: TGTACCAGTAGGGGTCAACGGGTAAACTATGGCTACACCTTC.

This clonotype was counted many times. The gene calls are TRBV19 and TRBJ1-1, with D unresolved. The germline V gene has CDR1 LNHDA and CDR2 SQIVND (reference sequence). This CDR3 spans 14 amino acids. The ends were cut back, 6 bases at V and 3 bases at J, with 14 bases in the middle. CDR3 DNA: TGTGCCAGTAGATCGGTAACCTTGCACACTGAAGCTTTCTTT. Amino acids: CASRSVTLHTEAFF.

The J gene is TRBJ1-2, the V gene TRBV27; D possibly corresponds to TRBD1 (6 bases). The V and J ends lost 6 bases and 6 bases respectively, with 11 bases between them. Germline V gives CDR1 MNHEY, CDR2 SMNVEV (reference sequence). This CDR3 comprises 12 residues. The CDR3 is CASRLGGHGYTF. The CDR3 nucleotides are TGTGCCAGCAGATTGGGGGGGCATGGCTACACCTTC.

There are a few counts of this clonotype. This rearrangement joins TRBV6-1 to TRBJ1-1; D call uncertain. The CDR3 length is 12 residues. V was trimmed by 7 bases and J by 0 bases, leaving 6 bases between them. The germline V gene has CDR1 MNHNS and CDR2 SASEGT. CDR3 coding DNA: TGTGCCAGCAAGAGAATGAACACTGAAGCTTTCTTT. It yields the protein CASKRMNTEAFF.

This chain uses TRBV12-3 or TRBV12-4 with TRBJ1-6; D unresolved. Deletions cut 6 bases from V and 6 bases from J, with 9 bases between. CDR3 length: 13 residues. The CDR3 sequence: CASSPQSNSPLHF. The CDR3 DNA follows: TGTGCCAGCAGCCCTCAATCTAATTCACCCCTCCACTTT.

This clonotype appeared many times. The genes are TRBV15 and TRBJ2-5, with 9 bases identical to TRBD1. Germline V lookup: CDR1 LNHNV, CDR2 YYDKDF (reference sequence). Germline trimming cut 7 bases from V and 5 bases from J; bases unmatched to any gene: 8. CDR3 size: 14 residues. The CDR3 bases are TGTGCCACCACCGGGACAGGGTATATCGAGACCCAGTACTTC. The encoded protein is CATTGTGYIETQYF.

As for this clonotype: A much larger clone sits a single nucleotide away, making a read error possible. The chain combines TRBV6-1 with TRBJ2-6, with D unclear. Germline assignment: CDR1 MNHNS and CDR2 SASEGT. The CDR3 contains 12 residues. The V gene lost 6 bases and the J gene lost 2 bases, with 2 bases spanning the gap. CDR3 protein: CASRPGANVLTF. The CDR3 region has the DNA TGTGCCAGCAGACCTGGGGCCAACGTCCTGACTTTC.

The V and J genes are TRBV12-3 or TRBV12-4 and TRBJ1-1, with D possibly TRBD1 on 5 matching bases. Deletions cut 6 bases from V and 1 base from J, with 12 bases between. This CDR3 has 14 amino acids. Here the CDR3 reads CASRSPRENTEAFF. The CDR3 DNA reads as TGTGCCAGCAGGAGCCCCAGGGAGAACACTGAAGCTTTCTTT.

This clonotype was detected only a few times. CDR3 nucleotides: TGTGCCAGCCTATGGGTAGCTGGCACCGGGGAGCTGTTTTTT. Translated: CASLWVAGTGELFF. The chain links TRBV7-2 to TRBJ2-2; D is uncertain. The CDR3 runs to 14 residues. V lost 8 bases and J 4 bases, leaving 14 bases between the germline ends. The V gene's germline CDR1 is SGHTA and CDR2 FQGNSA.

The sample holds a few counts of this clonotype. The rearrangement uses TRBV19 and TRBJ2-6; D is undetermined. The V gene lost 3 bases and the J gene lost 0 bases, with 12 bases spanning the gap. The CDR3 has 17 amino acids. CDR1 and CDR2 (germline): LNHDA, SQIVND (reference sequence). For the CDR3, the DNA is TGTGCCAGTAGTATGGGCCGTCTTTCCTCTGGGGCCAACGTCCTGACTTTC. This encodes CASSMGRLSSGANVLTF.

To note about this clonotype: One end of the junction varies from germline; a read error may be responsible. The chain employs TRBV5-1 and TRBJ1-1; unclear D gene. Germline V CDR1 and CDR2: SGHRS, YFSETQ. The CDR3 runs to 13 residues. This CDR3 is CASSLDMGTEALF. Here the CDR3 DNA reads TGCGCCAGCAGCTTGGATATGGGCACTGAAGCTCTCTTT. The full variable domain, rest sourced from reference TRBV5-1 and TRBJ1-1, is KAGVTQTPRYLIKTRGQQVTLSCSPISGHRSVSWYQQTPGQGLQFLFEYFSETQRNKGNFPGRFSGRQFSNSRSEMNVSTLELGDSALYLCASSLDMGTEALFGQGTRLTVV.

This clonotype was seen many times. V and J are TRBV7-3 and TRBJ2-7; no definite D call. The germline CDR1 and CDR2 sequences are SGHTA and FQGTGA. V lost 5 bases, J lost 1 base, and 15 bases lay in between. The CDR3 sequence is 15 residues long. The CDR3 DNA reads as TGTGCCAGCAGCCTGGGAACGGTCTCTTCCTACGAGCAGTACTTC. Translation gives CASSLGTVSSYEQYF.

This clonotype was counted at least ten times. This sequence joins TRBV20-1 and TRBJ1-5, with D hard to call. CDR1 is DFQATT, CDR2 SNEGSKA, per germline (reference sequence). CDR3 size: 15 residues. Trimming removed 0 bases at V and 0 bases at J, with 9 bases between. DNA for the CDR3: TGCAGTGCTAGAGATGGAAGGGCTAGCAATCAGCCCCAGCATTTT. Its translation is CSARDGRASNQPQHF.

The CDR3: CASSQGSGTRLDTQYF. CDR3 in DNA: TGTGCCAGCAGCCAAGGGTCCGGGACTAGGTTAGATACGCAGTATTTT. This chain links TRBV4-2 with TRBJ2-3; 8 positions match TRBD2. Germline V CDR1 and CDR2: LGHNA, YNFKEQ. The CDR3 is 16 residues long. J lost 5 bases, V lost 1 base, and 8 bases had no gene match.

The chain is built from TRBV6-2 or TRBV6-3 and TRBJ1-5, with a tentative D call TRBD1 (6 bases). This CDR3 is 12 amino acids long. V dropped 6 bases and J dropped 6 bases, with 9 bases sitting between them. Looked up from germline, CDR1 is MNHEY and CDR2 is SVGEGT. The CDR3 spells CASRQGSQPQHF. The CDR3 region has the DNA TGTGCCAGCAGACAGGGCTCTCAGCCCCAGCATTTT.